This T cell receptor (beta chain) was sequenced for a study of T-cell reconstitution after alpha-beta-depleted transplantation in children (dated by TCRdb to 2015 to 2016). Regarding the research as a whole: The study quantitatively tracked T-cell immune reconstitution after TCRalphabeta/CD19-depleted allogeneic hematopoietic cell transplantation in children using TCR repertoire profiling. What the authors observed across the whole study: About two months after transplant, the apparently early recovery of alphabetaT-cell counts reportedly depended on just several hundred clones that had expanded rapidly and came from non-depleted graft cells. Hyperexpanded clone frequencies declined over subsequent months; after one year, T-cell counts and TCRbeta diversity were mostly attributed to newly produced T cells. In some patients, the high TCRbeta diversity seen at day 60 was put down to recipient T cells and intrathymic progenitors that had survived conditioning.

This sample's treatment or condition label indicates: allogeneic hematopoietic cell transplantation with graft depleted of TCRalphabeta T cells and CD19 B cells. The transplant recipients were children given TCRalphabeta/CD19-depleted allogeneic hematopoietic cell grafts. Libraries were constructed by PCR. The sequencer listed for this sample is Illumina HiSeq 2500. TCR libraries were prepared with molecular barcoding, using unique molecular identifiers to normalize TCRbeta repertoire quantification. TCRdb redid the processing of the public reads, applying fastp at Q25 and MiXCR, and retained in-frame beta chains. Records with the same CDR3 protein are collapsed into one entry carrying the most frequent genes and DNA. This sample has about 220,000 distinct CDR3 sequences in its table, and about a sixth of those were observed once. Around 45% of the sample rests with the top ten. A word on this clonotype: It has no known antigen specificity. Base qualities were left out, and no much larger clone turns up one base away.

Sequencing used PBMCs, mostly from graft donor cells, obtained 360 days after TCRalphabeta/CD19-depleted stem cell transplant. This sequence originates from a male patient aged 2-10 years who had a stem cell transplant for acute lymphoblastic leukemia, so the T cells may come from the graft donor.

The nucleotides read TGTGCCAGCTCACCAACGGACCAAGAGACCCAGTACTTC. This is translated as CASSPTDQETQYF. The chain uses TRBV18 and TRBJ2-5; no D gene is confidently identified. Inclusive of the bounding cysteine and phenylalanine, the CDR3 is 13 residues long. The sequence is cut down to CDR3 DNA, 39 bases in frame from base 1. Between the V and J ends, shortened by 2 bases and 0 bases respectively, the junction contains 4 bases. CDR1 and CDR2 are drawn from the germline V gene: KGHSH, LQKENI.